This T cell receptor beta chain was captured in a study of blood T cell repertoires in COVID-19. With 5 bases removed from V and 4 bases from J, the gap between germline ends came to 15 bases. Germline values: CDR1 SGHTA, CDR2 FQGNSA. The CDR3 runs to 14 residues. Assay used: immunoSEQ multiplex PCR; TCRdb lists only in-frame clones, some missing. Of around 200,000 clones in the sample, 75% to 90% were seen once. This chain joins TRBV7-2 and TRBJ2-7, with D perhaps matching TRBD2 (6 bases). Material for sequencing was PBMCs or T cells enriched from blood (not recorded which). The clonotype originates from a man aged 40-49 years who had recovered from COVID-19. CDR3 nucleotides: TGTGCCAGCAGCCCCCGGAGGGCGACATACGAGCAGTACTTC. Protein: CASSPRRATYEQYF. The variable domain in full, with the rest retrieved from reference TRBV7-2 and TRBJ2-7, is GAGVSQSPSNKVTEKGKDVELRCDPISGHTALYWYRQSLGQGLEFLIYFQGNSAPDKSGLPSDRFSAERTGGSVSTLTIQRTQQEDSAVYLCASSPRRATYEQYFGPGTRLTVT.